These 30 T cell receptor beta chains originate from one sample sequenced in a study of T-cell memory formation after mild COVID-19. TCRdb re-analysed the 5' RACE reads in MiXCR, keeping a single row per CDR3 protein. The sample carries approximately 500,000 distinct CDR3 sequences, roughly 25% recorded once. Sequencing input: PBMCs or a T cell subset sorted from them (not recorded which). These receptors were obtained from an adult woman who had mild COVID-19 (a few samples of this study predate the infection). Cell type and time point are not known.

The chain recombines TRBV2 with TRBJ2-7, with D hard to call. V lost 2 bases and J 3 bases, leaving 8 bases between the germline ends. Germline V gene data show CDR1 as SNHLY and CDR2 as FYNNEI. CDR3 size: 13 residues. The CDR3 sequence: CASSELSGYEQYF. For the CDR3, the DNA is TGTGCCAGCAGTGAACTGTCTGGCTACGAGCAGTACTTC.

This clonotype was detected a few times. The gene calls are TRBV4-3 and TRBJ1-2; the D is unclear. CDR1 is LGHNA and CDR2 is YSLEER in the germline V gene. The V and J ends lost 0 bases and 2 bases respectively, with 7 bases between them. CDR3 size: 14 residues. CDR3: CASSQDAGNYGYTF. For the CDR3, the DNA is TGCGCCAGCAGCCAAGATGCCGGGAACTATGGCTACACCTTC.

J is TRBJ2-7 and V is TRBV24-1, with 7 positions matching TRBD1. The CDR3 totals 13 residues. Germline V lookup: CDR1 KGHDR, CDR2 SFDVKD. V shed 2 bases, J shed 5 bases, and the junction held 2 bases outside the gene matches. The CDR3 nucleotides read TGTGCCACCAGTGATTACAGGGGCGACGAGCAGTACTTC. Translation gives CATSDYRGDEQYF.

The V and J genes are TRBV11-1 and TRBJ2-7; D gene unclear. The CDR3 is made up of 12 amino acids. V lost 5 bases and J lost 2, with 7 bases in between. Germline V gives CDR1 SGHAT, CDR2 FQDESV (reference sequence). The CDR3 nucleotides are TGTGCCAGCAGCGCCTCGCCCTACGAGCAGTACTTC. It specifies CASSASPYEQYF.

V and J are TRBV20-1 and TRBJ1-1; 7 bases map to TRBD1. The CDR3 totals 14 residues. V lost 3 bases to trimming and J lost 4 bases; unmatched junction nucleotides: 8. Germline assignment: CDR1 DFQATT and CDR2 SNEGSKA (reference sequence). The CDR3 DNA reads TGCAGTGCTAGGGCTGGACAGGTGATCACTGAAGCTTTCTTT. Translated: CSARAGQVITEAFF.

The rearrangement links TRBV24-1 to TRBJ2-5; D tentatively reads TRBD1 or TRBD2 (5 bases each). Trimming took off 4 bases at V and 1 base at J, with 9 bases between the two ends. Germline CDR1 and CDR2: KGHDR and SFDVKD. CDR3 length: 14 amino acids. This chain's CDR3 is CATSDPGRQETQYF. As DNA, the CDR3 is TGTGCCACCAGTGACCCGGGACGCCAAGAGACCCAGTACTTC.

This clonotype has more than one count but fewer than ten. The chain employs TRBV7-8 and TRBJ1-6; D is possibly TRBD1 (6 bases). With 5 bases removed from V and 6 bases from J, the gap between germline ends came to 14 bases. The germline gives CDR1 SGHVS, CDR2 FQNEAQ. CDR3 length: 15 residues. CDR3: CASSVGTGRNSPLHF. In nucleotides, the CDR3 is TGTGCCAGCAGCGTCGGAACAGGGCGTAATTCACCCCTCCACTTT.

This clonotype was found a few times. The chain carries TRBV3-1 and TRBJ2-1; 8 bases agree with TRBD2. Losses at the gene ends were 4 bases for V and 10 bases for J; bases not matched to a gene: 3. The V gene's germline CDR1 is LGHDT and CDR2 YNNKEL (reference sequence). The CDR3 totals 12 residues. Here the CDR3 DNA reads TGTGCCAGCAGCCCAGCGGGGGTGGAGCAGTTCTTC. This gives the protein CASSPAGVEQFF.

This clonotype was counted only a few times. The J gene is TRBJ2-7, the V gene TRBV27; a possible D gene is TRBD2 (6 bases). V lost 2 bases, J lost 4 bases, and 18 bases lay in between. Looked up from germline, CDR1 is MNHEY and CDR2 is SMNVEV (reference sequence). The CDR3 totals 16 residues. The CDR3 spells CASSLSAGYSLYEQYF. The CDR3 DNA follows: TGTGCCAGCAGTTTAAGTGCGGGGTACTCCCTTTACGAGCAGTACTTC.

The CDR3 spells CSVEQGTNTEAFF. Written as DNA, the CDR3 is TGCAGCGTCGAACAGGGTACCAACACTGAAGCTTTCTTT. The V call is TRBV29-1, the J call TRBJ1-1; D perhaps matches TRBD1 (6 bases). Trimming removed 6 bases from V and 2 bases from J, with 13 bases in between. CDR1 SQVTM and CDR2 ANQGSEA come from the germline V gene. This CDR3 comprises 13 residues. Looking up the rest from reference TRBV29-1 and TRBJ1-1 gives the full variable domain: SAVISQKPSRDICQRGTSLTIQCQVDSQVTMMFWYRQQPGQSLTLIATANQGSEATYESGFVIDKFPISRPNLTFSTLTVSNMSPEDSSIYLCSVEQGTNTEAFFGQGTRLTVV.

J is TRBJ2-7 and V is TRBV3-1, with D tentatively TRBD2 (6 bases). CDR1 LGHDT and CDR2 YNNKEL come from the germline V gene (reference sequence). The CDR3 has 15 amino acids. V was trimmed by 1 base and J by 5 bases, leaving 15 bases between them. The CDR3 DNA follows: TGTGCCAGCAGCCAAGGCCATGCTAGCGCCCACGAGCAGTACTTC. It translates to CASSQGHASAHEQYF.

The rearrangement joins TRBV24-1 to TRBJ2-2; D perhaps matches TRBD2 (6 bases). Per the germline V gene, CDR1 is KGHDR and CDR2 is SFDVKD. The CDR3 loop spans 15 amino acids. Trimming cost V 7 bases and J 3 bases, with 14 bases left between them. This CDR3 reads CATRDRDLDTGELFF. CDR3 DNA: TGTGCCACCAGAGACCGGGACTTAGACACCGGGGAGCTGTTTTTT.

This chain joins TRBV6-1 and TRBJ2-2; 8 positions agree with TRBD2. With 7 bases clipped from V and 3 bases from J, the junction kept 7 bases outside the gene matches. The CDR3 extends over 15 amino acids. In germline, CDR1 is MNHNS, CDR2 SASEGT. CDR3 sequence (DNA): TGTGCCAGCAAGATGACTAGCGATCACACCGGGGAGCTGTTTTTT. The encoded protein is CASKMTSDHTGELFF.

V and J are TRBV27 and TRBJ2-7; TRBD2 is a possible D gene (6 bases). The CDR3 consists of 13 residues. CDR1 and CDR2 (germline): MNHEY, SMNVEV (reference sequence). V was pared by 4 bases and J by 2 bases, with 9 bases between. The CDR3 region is CASSWRGAYEQYF. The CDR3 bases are TGTGCCAGCAGTTGGAGGGGAGCCTACGAGCAGTACTTC.

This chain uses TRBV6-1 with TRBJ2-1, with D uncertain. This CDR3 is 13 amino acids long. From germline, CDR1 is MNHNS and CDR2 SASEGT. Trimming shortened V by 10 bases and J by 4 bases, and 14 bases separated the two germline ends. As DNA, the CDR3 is TGTGCCACGACAACAATCTATTACAATGAGCAGTTCTTC. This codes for CATTTIYYNEQFF.

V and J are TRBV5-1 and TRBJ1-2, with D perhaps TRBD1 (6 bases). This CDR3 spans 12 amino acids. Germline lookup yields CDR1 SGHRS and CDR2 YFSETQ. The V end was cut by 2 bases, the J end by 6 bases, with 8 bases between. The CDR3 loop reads CASSLSGDGYTF. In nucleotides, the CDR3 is TGCGCCAGCAGCTTATCAGGGGATGGCTACACCTTC.

The CDR3, as DNA: TGTGCCAGCAGCGTAGCGGGGAATCAGCCCCAGCATTTT. This gives the protein CASSVAGNQPQHF. The chain has TRBV9 and TRBJ1-5; D gene ambiguous. The V gene lost 0 bases and the J gene lost 4 bases, with 5 bases spanning the gap. Per germline, CDR1 SGDLS and CDR2 YYNGEE. CDR3 length equals 13 residues.

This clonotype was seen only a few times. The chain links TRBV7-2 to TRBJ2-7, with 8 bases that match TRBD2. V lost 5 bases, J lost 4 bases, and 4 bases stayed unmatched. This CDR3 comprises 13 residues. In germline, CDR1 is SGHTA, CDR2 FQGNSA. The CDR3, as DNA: TGTGCCAGCAGCACGAGACTAGCGTACGAGCAGTACTTC. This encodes CASSTRLAYEQYF. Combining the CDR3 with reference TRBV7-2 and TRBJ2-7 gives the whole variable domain GAGVSQSPSNKVTEKGKDVELRCDPISGHTALYWYRQSLGQGLEFLIYFQGNSAPDKSGLPSDRFSAERTGGSVSTLTIQRTQQEDSAVYLCASSTRLAYEQYFGPGTRLTVT.

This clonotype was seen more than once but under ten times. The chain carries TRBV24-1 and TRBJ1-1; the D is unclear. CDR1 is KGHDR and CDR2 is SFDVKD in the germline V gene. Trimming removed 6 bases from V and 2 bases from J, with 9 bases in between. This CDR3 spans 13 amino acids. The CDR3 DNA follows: TGTGCCACCAGTTCTCCACGAAACACTGAAGCTTTCTTT. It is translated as CATSSPRNTEAFF.

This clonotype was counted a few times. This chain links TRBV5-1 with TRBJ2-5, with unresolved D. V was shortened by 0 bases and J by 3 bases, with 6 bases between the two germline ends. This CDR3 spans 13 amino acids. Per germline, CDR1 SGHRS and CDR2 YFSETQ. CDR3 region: CASSLVDKETQYF. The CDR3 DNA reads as TGCGCCAGCAGCTTGGTGGATAAAGAGACCCAGTACTTC.

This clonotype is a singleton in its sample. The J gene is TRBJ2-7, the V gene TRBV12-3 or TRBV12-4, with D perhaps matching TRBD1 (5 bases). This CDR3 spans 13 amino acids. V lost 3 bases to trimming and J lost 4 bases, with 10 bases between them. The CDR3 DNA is TGTGCCAGCAGTTTCTACAGGCTTTACGAGCAGTACTTC. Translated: CASSFYRLYEQYF.

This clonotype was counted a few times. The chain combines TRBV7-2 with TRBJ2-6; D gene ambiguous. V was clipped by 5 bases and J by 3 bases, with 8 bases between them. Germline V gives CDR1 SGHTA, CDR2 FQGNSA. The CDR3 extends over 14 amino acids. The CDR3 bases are TGTGCCAGCAGCGGATCGTATGGGGCCAACGTCCTGACTTTC. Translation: CASSGSYGANVLTF.

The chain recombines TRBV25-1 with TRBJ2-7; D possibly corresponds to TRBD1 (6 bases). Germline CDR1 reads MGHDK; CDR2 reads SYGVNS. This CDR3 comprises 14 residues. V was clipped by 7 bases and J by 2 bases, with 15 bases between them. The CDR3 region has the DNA TGTGCCAGCACCACACAGGGCCCCCCCTACGAGCAGTACTTC. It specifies CASTTQGPPYEQYF.

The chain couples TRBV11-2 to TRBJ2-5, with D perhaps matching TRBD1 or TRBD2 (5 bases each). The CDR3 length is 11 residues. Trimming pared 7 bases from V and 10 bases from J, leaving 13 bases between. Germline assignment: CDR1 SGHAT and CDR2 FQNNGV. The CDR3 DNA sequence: TGTGCCAGCACCGCTACGGGGCTCCAGTACTTC. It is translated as CASTATGLQYF. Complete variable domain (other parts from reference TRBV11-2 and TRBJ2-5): EAGVAQSPRYKIIEKRQSVAFWCNPISGHATLYWYQQILGQGPKLLIQFQNNGVVDDSQLPKDRFSAERLKGVDSTLKIQPAKLEDSAVYLCASTATGLQYFGPGTRLLVL.

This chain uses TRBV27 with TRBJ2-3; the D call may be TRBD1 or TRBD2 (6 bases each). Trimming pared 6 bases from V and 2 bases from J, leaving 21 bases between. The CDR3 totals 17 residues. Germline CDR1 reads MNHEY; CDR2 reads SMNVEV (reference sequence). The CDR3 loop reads CASRIRTAGGITDTQYF. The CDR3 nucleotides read TGTGCCAGCAGGATCCGGACAGCTGGCGGGATCACAGATACGCAGTATTTT.

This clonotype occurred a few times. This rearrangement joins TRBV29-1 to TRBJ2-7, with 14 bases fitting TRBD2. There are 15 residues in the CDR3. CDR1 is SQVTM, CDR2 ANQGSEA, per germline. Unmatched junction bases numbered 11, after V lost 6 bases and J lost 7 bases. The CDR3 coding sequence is TGCAGCGTCAAGGGACTAGCGGGAGCATCGCCGGAGCAGTACTTC. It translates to CSVKGLAGASPEQYF.

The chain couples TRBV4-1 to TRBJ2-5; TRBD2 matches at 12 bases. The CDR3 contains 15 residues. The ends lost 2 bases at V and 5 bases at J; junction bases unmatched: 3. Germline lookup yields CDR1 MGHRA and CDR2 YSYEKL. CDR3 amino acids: CASSQLLAGGETQYF. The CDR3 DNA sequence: TGCGCCAGCAGCCAACTTCTAGCGGGGGGGGAGACCCAGTACTTC.

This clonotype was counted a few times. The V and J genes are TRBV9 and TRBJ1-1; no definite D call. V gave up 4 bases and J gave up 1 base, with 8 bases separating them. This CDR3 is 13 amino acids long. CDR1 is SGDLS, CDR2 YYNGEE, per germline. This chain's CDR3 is CASSPEGNTEAFF. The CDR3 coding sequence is TGTGCCAGCAGCCCTGAGGGGAACACTGAAGCTTTCTTT.

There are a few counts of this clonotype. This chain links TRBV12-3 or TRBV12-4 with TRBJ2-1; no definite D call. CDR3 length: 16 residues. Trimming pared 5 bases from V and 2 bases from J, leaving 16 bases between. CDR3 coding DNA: TGTGCCAGCAGTCGAGACCTGGCGGACCCCTACAATGAGCAGTTCTTC. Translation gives CASSRDLADPYNEQFF.

The CDR3 nucleotides are TGTGCCATCAGTGGGCACAGGGAAGGGACTGAAGCTTTCTTT. Its translation: CAISGHREGTEAFF. J is TRBJ1-1 and V is TRBV10-3, with D maybe TRBD1 (6 bases). The ends were cut back, 4 bases at V and 5 bases at J, with 14 bases in the middle. The CDR3 totals 14 residues. Germline V gene sequence: CDR1 ENHRY, CDR2 SYGVKD.